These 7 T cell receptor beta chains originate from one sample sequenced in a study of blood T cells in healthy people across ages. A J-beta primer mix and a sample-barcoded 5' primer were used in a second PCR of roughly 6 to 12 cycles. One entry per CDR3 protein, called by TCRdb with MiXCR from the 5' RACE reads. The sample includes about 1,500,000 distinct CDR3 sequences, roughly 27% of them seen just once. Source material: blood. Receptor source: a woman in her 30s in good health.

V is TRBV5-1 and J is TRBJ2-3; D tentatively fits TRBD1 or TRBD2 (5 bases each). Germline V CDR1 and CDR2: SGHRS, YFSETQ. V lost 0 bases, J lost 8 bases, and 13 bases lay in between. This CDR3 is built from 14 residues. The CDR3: CASSLEGSPSTQYF. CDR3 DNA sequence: TGCGCCAGCAGCTTGGAGGGGAGCCCGAGTACGCAGTATTTT.

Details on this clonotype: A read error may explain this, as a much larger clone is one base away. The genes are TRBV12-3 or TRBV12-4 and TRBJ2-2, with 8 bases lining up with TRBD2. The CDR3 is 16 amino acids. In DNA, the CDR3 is TGTGCCAGCAGTCCGGCCGGGGGGGCCAAAGCAAGGGAGCGGTTTTTT. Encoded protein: CASSPAGGAKARERFF.

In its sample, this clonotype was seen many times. CDR3 loop: CASSQDFSAYEQYF. CDR3 coding DNA: TGTGCCAGCAGCCAAGACTTTTCGGCCTACGAGCAGTACTTC. The chain joins TRBV4-2 to TRBJ2-7; no reliable D call. The CDR3 runs to 14 residues. V dropped 0 bases and J dropped 2 bases, with 8 bases sitting between them. Germline V gene data show CDR1 as LGHNA and CDR2 as YNFKEQ.

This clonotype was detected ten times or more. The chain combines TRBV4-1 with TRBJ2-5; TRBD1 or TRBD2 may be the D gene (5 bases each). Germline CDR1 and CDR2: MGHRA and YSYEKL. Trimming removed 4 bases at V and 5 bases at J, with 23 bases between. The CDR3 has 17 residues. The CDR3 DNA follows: TGCGCCAGCAGCCGGGCCCTTACCGGGGCGCCTTCGGAGACCCAGTACTTC. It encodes CASSRALTGAPSETQYF.

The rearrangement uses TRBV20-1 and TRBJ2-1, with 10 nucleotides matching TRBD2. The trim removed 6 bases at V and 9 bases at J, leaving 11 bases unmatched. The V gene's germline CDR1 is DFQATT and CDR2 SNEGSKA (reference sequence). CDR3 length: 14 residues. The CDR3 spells CSAQPSGSLSEQFF. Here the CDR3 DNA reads TGCAGTGCCCAACCTAGCGGGAGCTTGAGTGAGCAGTTCTTC.

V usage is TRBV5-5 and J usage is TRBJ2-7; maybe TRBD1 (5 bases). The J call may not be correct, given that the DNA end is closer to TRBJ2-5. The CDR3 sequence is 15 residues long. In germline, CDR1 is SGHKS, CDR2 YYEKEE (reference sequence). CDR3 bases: TGTGCCAGCAGCGTCCAGGGTGTTGAACAAGAGACCCAGTACTTC. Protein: CASSVQGVEQETQYF.

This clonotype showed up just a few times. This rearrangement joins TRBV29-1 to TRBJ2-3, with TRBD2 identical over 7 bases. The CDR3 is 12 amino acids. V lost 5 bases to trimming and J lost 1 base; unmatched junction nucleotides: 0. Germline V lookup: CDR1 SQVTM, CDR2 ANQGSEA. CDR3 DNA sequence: TGCAGCGTTCTAGCGGGCACAGATACGCAGTATTTT. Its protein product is CSVLAGTDTQYF.